Included here is one TCR beta chain sequence, with context. Its antigen is unidentified. This sample is part of a study of T cells in Graves' hyperthyroidism and ophthalmopathy. Whole-study findings and limits: Blood also contained most expanded thyroid clonotypes above 0.001.

Amplification of TCR beta CDR3 regions was performed using RNA transcripts as template. The primer set for the first-round RT-PCR of the TCR CDR3 was HTBI. TCRdb reprocessed the multiplex PCR reads via MiXCR and lists one record per CDR3 protein. Of about 590,000 distinct CDR3 sequences listed, approximately 14% are singletons. This CDR3 spans 14 amino acids. V lost 9 bases, J lost 4 bases, and 7 bases stayed unmatched. The germline V gene has CDR1 SGHTA and CDR2 FQGNSA. The sequencing input was blood. The receptor's source is a woman between 25 and 40 years old with Graves' hyperthyroidism. The chain joins TRBV7-2 to TRBJ2-1; 9 nucleotides align to TRBD2. The CDR3 sequence is CASGGRGLYNEQFF. DNA of the CDR3: TGTGCCAGTGGCGGGAGGGGGTTATACAATGAGCAGTTCTTC.